This T cell receptor (beta chain) originates from a study of T cell responses to AZD1222 COVID-19 vaccine. A word on this clone: Its antigen is undetermined.

The V end was cut by 3 bases, the J end by 6 bases, with 12 bases between. There are 14 residues in the CDR3. Doses given second, at about 4 or about 12 weeks, were pooled. Overall study findings and caveats: Just a handful of AZD1222 recipients tested seropositive at baseline.

Using immunoSEQ multiplex PCR, the repertoire was profiled, and TCRdb retains in-frame clones only, with some absent. The sample shows some 8,000 clones, roughly 90% of them seen only once. The receptor was derived from an adult who received the AZD1222 COVID-19 vaccine. Specimen: peripheral blood, collected 28 days after the second AZD1222 dose. This sequence joins TRBV23-1 and TRBJ1-5; perhaps TRBD1 as D (6 bases). TRBV23-1 is marked as an open reading frame, function uncertain. As DNA, the CDR3 is TGCGCCAGCAGTCACAGGGGTGGCGGTCAGCCCCAGCATTTT. Amino acid sequence: CASSHRGGGQPQHF.